One TCR beta chain is described in this entry. What this receptor recognizes is not known. No much larger clonotype is one base removed from it; base qualities were not supplied. The CDR3 goes from the cysteine to the phenylalanine over 13 residues. Only the CDR3 DNA is retained, 39 bases long and in frame from the first base. CDR1 SEHNR and CDR2 FQNEAQ were looked up in the germline V gene (reference sequence). The trim is 5 bases for V and 8 bases for J, with a gap of 13 bases between the germline ends. To estimate absolute template abundance from read counts, synthetic TCR analog templates were spiked into each PCR. Using the immunoSEQ assay, TCRbeta CDR3 regions were amplified from genomic DNA with bias-controlled V and J gene primers. Sequencing of rearranged TCRbeta segments was performed at approximately 20X coverage. Per the original workflow: Clustering was used to correct sequencing errors, and CDR3s were annotated against IMGT so that V, D and J genes could be assigned. Out-of-frame and stop-codon sequences were excluded, and only productive TCRbeta rearrangements were used in downstream analyses. Clonality was calculated as one minus the Shannon entropy normalized by the log of the number of unique productive sequences. Fisher's exact test with Benjamini-Hochberg correction, using a cutoff of adjusted p below 0.01, was how clones that differed between time points or between blood and tumor were identified. TCRdb stores this immuneACCESS table with in-frame sequences only. Part of the clones is absent; in the studies checked, under half of the shortfall reflects unresolved V genes, and no reason is known for the rest. V and J calls plus clone size are reproduced from that table; the DNA served to infer D and trimming. Recorded for this sample are roughly 100,000 clones; around 78% of them occurred a single time. Of the sample, around 8% falls within the top ten clones.

This sample was included in a study of PD-L1 blockade in urothelial cancer (dated by TCRdb to about 2017). Background for the entire study: All patients started therapy in the mid-2010s and received atezolizumab 1,200 mg intravenously every 3 weeks. In the same patients, pretreatment tumors underwent whole exome sequencing and RNA sequencing in addition to TCR sequencing. Durable clinical benefit meant progression-free survival longer than 6 months, and TCR features were also tested against progression-free and overall survival. About 85% of the 29 patients were identified as males with urothelial cancer of bladder origin, and a prior smoking history was reported by 18 of 29 patients. A median of roughly 140,000 T cells and 65,000 to 90,000 unique TCRs was obtained from blood samples, and a median clonality of 0.080 was observed. An exploratory multi-omic analysis was conducted of the somatic, immune and clinical correlates of response to PD-L1 blockade with atezolizumab in urothelial cancer. An ECOG performance status of 0 or 1 was recorded for the patients, and 0 to 3 prior chemotherapy regimens had been received by the patients. About 10 patients reached durable clinical benefit, while around 19 patients did not. Blood samples were analyzed at two time points: 3 weeks after treatment start (second dose) and 6 weeks after treatment start. Pretreatment blood TCR-seq was available for twenty-nine patients, at least one posttreatment blood collection was obtained for some 24 patients, and tumor TCR-seq was available for some 24 patients. Pretreatment tumor samples and matched peripheral blood, collected serially before and after atezolizumab treatment, underwent TCR sequencing.

Interpreted using the paper, the time point label stands for: peripheral blood 6 weeks after treatment start. A cohort of 25 to 30 patients with locally advanced or metastatic urothelial carcinoma, treated at Memorial Sloan Kettering on a trial protocol, was included. Peripheral blood mononuclear cells were collected pretreatment and during treatment, with between 1 and 8 total time points obtained per patient. The Qiagen DNeasy Blood extraction kit was used to purify genomic DNA from total PBMCs and tumor samples. Collected pretreatment and during treatment, PBMCs were isolated and stored as previously described. Broad study findings and their caveats: Because of the small sample size (n ≈ 29) and the many exploratory analyses performed, the results are intended to be regarded as hypothesis-generating. Greater expansion of tumor-associated TCR clones in peripheral blood 3 weeks after the start of treatment was observed in patients with durable benefit (n ≈ 20, p = 0.022). Improved progression-free and overall survival was found to be associated with pretreatment peripheral blood TCR clonality below the median.

The source was PBMCs, collected around atezolizumab (anti-PD-L1) treatment. Recombination connected TRBV7-9 to TRBJ2-4, and perhaps TRBD1 as D gene, on 6 matching bases. The clonotype comes from a man between 65 and 85 years old with urothelial cancer. The DNA reads as follows: TGTGCCAGCAGCGCCACAGGGTTGGACATTCAGTACTTC. It translates as CASSATGLDIQYF.